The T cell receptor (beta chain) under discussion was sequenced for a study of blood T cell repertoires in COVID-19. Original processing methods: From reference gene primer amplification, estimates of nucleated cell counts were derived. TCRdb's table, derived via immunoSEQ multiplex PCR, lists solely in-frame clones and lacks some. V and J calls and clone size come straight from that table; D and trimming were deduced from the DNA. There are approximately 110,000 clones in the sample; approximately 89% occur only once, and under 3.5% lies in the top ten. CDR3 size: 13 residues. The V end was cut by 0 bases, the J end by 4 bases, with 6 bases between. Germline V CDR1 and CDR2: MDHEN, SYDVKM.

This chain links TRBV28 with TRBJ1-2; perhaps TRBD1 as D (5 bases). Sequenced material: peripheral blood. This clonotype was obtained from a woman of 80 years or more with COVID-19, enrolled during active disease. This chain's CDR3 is CASSLWQGYGYTF. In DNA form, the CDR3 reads TGTGCCAGCAGTTTATGGCAGGGCTATGGCTACACCTTC.